This TCR beta chain was recovered during a study of T cell repertoires in cytomegalovirus infection. This CDR3 is built from 15 residues. Germline V gene sequence: CDR1 SEHNR, CDR2 FQNEAQ (reference sequence). Between the trimmed V and J ends, which lost 4 bases and 0 bases, there was a span of 12 bases. Each CDR3 protein gets one entry after TCRdb re-called the reads with MiXCR. Among around 770,000 distinct CDR3 sequences listed, about 29% were seen once. Study-level points and caveats: The ex vivo response was dominated by HLA-C-restricted CMV-specific TCR beta clonotypes.

Note on this clonotype: What it binds is unknown.

This sequence was found in a human donor in good health (CMV status not recorded). Some clones in this sample may be carry-over from other donors' samples. This chain uses TRBV7-9 with TRBJ1-2; tentative D call: TRBD1 (5 bases). The sample here was cultured CD8+ T cells from PBMCs, taken from culture after CMV antigen stimulation. In DNA, the CDR3 is TGTGCCAGCAGCTCCAGTAGGGACTCTAACTATGGCTACACCTTC. Its translation is CASSSSRDSNYGYTF.